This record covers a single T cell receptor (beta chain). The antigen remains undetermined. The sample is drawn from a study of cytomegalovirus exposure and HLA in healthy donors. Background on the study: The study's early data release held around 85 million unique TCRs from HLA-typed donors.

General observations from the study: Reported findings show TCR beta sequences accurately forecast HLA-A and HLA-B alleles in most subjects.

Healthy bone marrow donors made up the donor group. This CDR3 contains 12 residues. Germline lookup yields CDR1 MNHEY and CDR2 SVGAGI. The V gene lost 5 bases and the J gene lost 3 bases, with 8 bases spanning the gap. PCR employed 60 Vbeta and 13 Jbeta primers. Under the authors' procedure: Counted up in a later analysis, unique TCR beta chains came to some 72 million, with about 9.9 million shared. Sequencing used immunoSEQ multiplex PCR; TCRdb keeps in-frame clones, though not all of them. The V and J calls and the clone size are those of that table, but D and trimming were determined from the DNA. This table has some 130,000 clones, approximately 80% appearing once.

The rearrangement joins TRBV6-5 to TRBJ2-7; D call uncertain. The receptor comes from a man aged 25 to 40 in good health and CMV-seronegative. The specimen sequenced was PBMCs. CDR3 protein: CASSPNFYEQYF. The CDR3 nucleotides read TGTGCCAGCAGTCCCAATTTCTACGAGCAGTACTTC.